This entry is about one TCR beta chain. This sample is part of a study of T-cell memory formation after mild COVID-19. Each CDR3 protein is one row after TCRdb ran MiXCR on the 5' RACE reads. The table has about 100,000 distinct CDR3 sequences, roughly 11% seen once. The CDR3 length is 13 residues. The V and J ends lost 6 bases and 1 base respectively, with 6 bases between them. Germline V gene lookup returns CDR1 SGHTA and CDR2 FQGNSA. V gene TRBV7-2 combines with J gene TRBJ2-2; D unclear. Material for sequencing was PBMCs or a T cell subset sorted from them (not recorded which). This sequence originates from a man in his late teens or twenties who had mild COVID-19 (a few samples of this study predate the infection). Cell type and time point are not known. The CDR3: CASRKQNTGELFF. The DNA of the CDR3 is TGTGCCAGCAGGAAACAGAACACCGGGGAGCTGTTTTTT.